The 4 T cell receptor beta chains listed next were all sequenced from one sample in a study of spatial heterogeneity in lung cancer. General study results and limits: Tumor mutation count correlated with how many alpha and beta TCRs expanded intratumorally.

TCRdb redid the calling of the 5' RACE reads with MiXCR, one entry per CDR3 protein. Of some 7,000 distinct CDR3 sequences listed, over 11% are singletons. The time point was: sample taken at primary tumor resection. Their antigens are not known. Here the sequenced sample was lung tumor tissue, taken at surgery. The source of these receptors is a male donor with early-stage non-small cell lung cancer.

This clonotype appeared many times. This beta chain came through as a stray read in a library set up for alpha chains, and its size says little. CDR3 sequence: CAAGVRGNDEQFF. Here the CDR3 DNA reads TGTGCCGCGGGGGTCAGGGGTAACGATGAGCAGTTCTTC. This chain uses TRBV24-1 with TRBJ2-1; tentatively, D is TRBD2 (7 bases). The germline gives CDR1 KGHDR, CDR2 SFDVKD. This CDR3 spans 13 amino acids. V was cut by 12 bases and J by 8 bases, with 19 bases left in between.

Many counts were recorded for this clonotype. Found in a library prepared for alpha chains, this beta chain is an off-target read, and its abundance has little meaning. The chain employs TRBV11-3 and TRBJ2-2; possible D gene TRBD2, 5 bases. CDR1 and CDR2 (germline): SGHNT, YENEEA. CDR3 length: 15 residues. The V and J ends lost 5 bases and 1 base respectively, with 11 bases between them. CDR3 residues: CASSVRRGNTGELFF. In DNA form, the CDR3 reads TGTGCCAGCAGCGTTAGACGGGGGAACACCGGGGAGCTGTTTTTT.

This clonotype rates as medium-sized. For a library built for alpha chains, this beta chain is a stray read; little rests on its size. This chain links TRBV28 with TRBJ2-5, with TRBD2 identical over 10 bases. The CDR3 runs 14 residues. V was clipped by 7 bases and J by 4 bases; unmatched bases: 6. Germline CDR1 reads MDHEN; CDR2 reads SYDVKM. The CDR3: CASNPLAGAETQYF. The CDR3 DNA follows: TGTGCCAGCAATCCTCTAGCGGGAGCAGAGACCCAGTACTTC.

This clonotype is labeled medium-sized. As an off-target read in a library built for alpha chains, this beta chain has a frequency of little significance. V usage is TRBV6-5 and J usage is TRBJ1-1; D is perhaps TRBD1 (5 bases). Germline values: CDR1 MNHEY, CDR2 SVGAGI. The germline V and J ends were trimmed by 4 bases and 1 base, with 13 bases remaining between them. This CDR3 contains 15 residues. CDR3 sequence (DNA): TGTGCCAGCAGTTCCCTCGGGGGACGGAACACTGAAGCTTTCTTT. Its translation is CASSSLGGRNTEAFF.